This TCR beta chain is from a study of shared clonotypes between healthy human individuals. Turning to the study itself: With ages of 18 to 49, the donors were a couple of women and a few men.

Some clones are missing from TCRdb's copy, which holds only in-frame ones; the method was immunoSEQ multiplex PCR. Of approximately 350,000 clones in the sample, 74% were seen once. V shed 0 bases and J shed 4 bases, with 10 bases lying between them. The CDR3 runs 14 residues. The germline gives CDR1 SGHNT, CDR2 YYREEE (reference sequence). Memory CD4+ cells were the fraction left after CD45RA+ naive selection. Details on this clone: Its antigen is undetermined.

Study results and caveats: Non-shared clonotypes had lower generation probabilities than clonotypes shared by all four sorted-subset donors. Some naive CD4 clonotypes, roughly 4.7%, turned up in common across several donors.

The clonotype was recovered from a man in his thirties or forties in good health. The gene calls are TRBV5-4 and TRBJ2-5, with D maybe TRBD1 (5 bases). Material: memory CD4+ T cells sorted from blood. Subset: CD45RA-negative fraction. CDR3 residues: CASSLATGPETQYF. In DNA form, the CDR3 reads TGTGCCAGCAGCTTGGCAACAGGACCAGAGACCCAGTACTTC. Using reference TRBV5-4 and TRBJ2-5 for the parts outside the CDR3, the full variable domain is ETGVTQSPTHLIKTRGQQVTLRCSSQSGHNTVSWYQQALGQGPQFIFQYYREEENGRGNFPPRFSGLQFPNYSSELNVNALELDDSALYLCASSLATGPETQYFGPGTRLLVL.